These T cell receptor beta chains were read from a single sample in a study of blood T cell repertoires in COVID-19. Libraries were prepared by immunoSEQ multiplex PCR; TCRdb keeps only in-frame clonotypes and omits some of them. This sample has almost 400,000 clones, with approximately 87% found just once. The sample consisted of peripheral blood. The receptors originated from an older woman with COVID-19, enrolled during active disease. CDR3s include the opening cysteine and the closing phenylalanine or tryptophan. A D gene is named only where the DNA matches it firmly. A clone size is listed for some rows: how often the clone was seen (once, few, many), or a class if it is expanded.

.	.	TRBV11-1	TRBJ1-6	TGTGCCAGCAGCTTGGCCCCGGGGATGTATAATTCACCCCTCCACTTT	CASSLAPGMYNSPLHF
TRBD1	.	TRBV27	TRBJ2-2	TGTGCCAGCAGGTACAGGGGAATAGCCGGGGAGCTGTTTTTT	CASRYRGIAGELFF
TRBD1	once	TRBV10-3	TRBJ1-1	TGTGCCATCAGTGGGACAGGAGGAAATGAAGCTTTCTTT	CAISGTGGNEAFF
.	few	TRBV25-1	TRBJ1-3	TGTGCCAGCAGTGAACAGGGACTTGGAAACACCATATATTTT	CASSEQGLGNTIYF
.	.	TRBV9	TRBJ2-1	TGTGCCAGCAGCGTCACCAGGGCCCCCTACAATGAGCAGTTCTTC	CASSVTRAPYNEQFF
.	few	TRBV20-1	TRBJ1-1	TGCAGTGCCAAGACGCGGACTGAAGCTTTCTTT	CSAKTRTEAFF
.	.	TRBV7-2	TRBJ2-1	TGTGCCAGCAGCTCGCTTTTACCGGGCAATGAGCAGTTCTTC	CASSSLLPGNEQFF
.	.	TRBV5-6	TRBJ2-5	TGTGCCAGCAGCTCCGGGTTCCAAGAGACCCAGTACTTC	CASSSGFQETQYF
.	.	TRBV5-6	TRBJ1-6	TGTGCCAGCAGCTGGGGCGCAGGGGTGGATTCACCCCTCCACTTT	CASSWGAGVDSPLHF
.	few	TRBV7-8	TRBJ2-7	TGTGCCAGCAGCCGAGCGGGCGACCTTGTGGAGCAGTACTTC	CASSRAGDLVEQYF
.	once	TRBV9	TRBJ2-5	TGTGCCAGCAGCCGGGCGGGCCAAGAGACCCAGTACTTC	CASSRAGQETQYF
TRBD2	.	TRBV3-1/TRBV3-2	TRBJ2-1	TGTGCCAGCAGCAGAGGTACTAGCGGGGCCAAAACTCTGGGGAATGAGCAGTTCTTC	CASSRGTSGAKTLGNEQFF
.	.	TRBV25-1	TRBJ1-2	TGTGCCAGCAGTGATTACCGGGACACCGGCTACACCTTC	CASSDYRDTGYTF
.	.	TRBV5-6	TRBJ1-1	TGTGCCAGCAGCTTGGTGACAGTTGGAACGGCTTTCTTT	CASSLVTVGTAFF
.	once	TRBV6-6	TRBJ1-1	TGTGCCAGCAGTCAGGGACATTCTGAAGCTTTCTTT	CASSQGHSEAFF
.	.	TRBV4-2	TRBJ1-6	TGTGCCAGCAGCCAAGAAACAGAAAATTCACCCCTCCACTTT	CASSQETENSPLHF
TRBD1	.	TRBV13	TRBJ1-2	TGTGCCAGCAGGGTTACAGGACAGGGCCATGGCTACACCTTC	CASRVTGQGHGYTF
.	once	TRBV5-4	TRBJ1-6	TGTGCCAGCAGCTTGTTTGGTCTCGGTTCACCCCTCCACTTT	CASSLFGLGSPLHF
.	.	TRBV5-1	TRBJ1-1	TGCGCCAGCAGCCGCGGTTCGGGGGATAACACTGAAGCTTTCTTT	CASSRGSGDNTEAFF
.	.	TRBV9	TRBJ1-4	TGTGCCAGCAGCGTAGGGGGAGGCACACCTAATGAAAAACTGTTTTTT	CASSVGGGTPNEKLFF
.	.	TRBV5-1	TRBJ1-2	TGCGCCAGCAGCTTGTATGCGGGCTATGGCTACACCTTC	CASSLYAGYGYTF
.	.	TRBV18	TRBJ1-6	TGTGCCAGCTCACCAGAAACGGGGAGCTATAATTCACCCCTCCACTTT	CASSPETGSYNSPLHF
TRBD2	.	TRBV6-2/TRBV6-3	TRBJ2-1	TGTGCCAGCAGTTACACCTTAAGGACTAGCGGGGACTACAATGAGCAGTTCTTC	CASSYTLRTSGDYNEQFF
TRBD1	.	TRBV10-3	TRBJ1-1	TGTGCCATACGTAAGGGGGCAGAAGCTTTCTTT	CAIRKGAEAFF
TRBD1	.	TRBV6-5	TRBJ2-7	TGTGCCAGCAGTTACTCGACAGGGGACCTCTACGAGCAGTACTTC	CASSYSTGDLYEQYF
.	.	TRBV18	TRBJ1-5	TGTGCCAGCTCACCCATGGACCGCCTAGAGGGTAATCAGCCCCAGCATTTT	CASSPMDRLEGNQPQHF